This is a list of T cell receptor beta chains from one sample in a study of early T cells in non-severe SARS-CoV-2 infection. TCRdb re-called the 5' RACE reads with MiXCR, one entry per CDR3 protein. Altogether some 64,000 distinct CDR3 sequences are present, 9% to 10% being singletons, with the ten largest covering 15% to 18%. The sequencing used whole blood, collected at baseline. The receptors derive from an adult who was a healthcare worker with PCR-confirmed SARS-CoV-2 infection or an uninfected control (not recorded which). CDR3s include the opening cysteine and the closing phenylalanine or tryptophan. The D gene is left open where the match is weak. Not all rows give a size; the values are once, few, many and, for expanded clones, a class.

d_call,v_call,clone_size,j_call,cdr3_nt,cdr3_aa
.,TRBV11-3,.,TRBJ1-1,TGTGCCAGCAGCGGGGCTGAGATGAACACTGAAGCTTTCTTT,CASSGAEMNTEAFF
TRBD1,TRBV6-5,many,TRBJ2-5,TGTGCCAGCAATGCCCGCAGGGGGCATGAGACCCAGTACTTC,CASNARRGHETQYF
TRBD1,TRBV3-1,many,TRBJ2-1,TGTGCCAGCAGCCAAGGGGGGACAGGGTGGCAGTTCTTC,CASSQGGTGWQFF
.,TRBV6-5,many,TRBJ2-7,TGTGCCAGCAAAGAGGGCGGGTCGCACTCCTACGAGCAGTACTTC,CASKEGGSHSYEQYF
.,TRBV13,many,TRBJ1-6,TGTGCCAGCAGCTGGAGGGGGTCACCCCTCCACTTT,CASSWRGSPLHF
.,TRBV12-3/TRBV12-4,.,TRBJ2-7,TGTGCCAGCAGTCCCGGGTCCAGGCCCTACGAGCAGTACTTC,CASSPGSRPYEQYF
TRBD2,TRBV5-4,few,TRBJ2-7,TGTGCCAGCAGCAACGGACTAGCGGGAGTCGGCGAGCAGTACTTC,CASSNGLAGVGEQYF
TRBD1,TRBV14,many,TRBJ1-1,TGTGCCAGCAGCCAGACAGGGAGAGTCATGAACACTGAAGCTTTCTTT,CASSQTGRVMNTEAFF
.,TRBV12-3/TRBV12-4,many,TRBJ2-1,TGTGCCAGCAGCAAGTCGGAGGGGCATGATGATGAGCAGTTCTTC,CASSKSEGHDDEQFF
.,TRBV12-3/TRBV12-4,once,TRBJ2-3,TGTGCCAGCAGTCGAGACCGTTACACAGATACGCAGTATTTT,CASSRDRYTDTQYF
TRBD1,TRBV28,.,TRBJ2-3,TGTGCCAGCAGTTTGGACAGGGCAAGCACAGATACGCAGTATTTT,CASSLDRASTDTQYF
.,TRBV6-5,once,TRBJ1-1,TGTGCCAGCAGTTCTTCTCCAGGTGGGGCGAACACTGAAGCTTTCTTT,CASSSSPGGANTEAFF
.,TRBV12-3/TRBV12-4,.,TRBJ2-5,TGTGCCAGCAGTTTAGCGAATCAAGAGACCCAGTACTTC,CASSLANQETQYF
TRBD1,TRBV12-3/TRBV12-4,.,TRBJ2-3,TGTGCCAGCACCACCAGGACAGGAACCACAGATACGCAGTATTTT,CASTTRTGTTDTQYF
TRBD1,TRBV12-3/TRBV12-4,.,TRBJ2-5,TGTGCCAGCAGTTTCCCCGGGACAGGGCAAGAGACCCAGTACTTC,CASSFPGTGQETQYF
.,TRBV20-1,many,TRBJ2-1,TGCAGTGCTAGAGGGGTATTGGGACGCAGCTCCTACAATGAGCAGTTCTTC,CSARGVLGRSSYNEQFF
.,TRBV7-6,many,TRBJ1-1,TGTGCCAGCAGCCCACAGCGAGGGACTGAAGCTTTCTTT,CASSPQRGTEAFF
TRBD1,TRBV5-1,once,TRBJ2-7,TGCGCCAGCAGCTCCCCCGGGACAGGGAATTACGAGCAGTACTTC,CASSSPGTGNYEQYF
TRBD1,TRBV7-3,many,TRBJ2-1,TGTGCCAGCAGCCCCGGGACAGGGGTATACAATGAGCAGTTCTTC,CASSPGTGVYNEQFF
TRBD2,TRBV19,many,TRBJ2-3,TGTGCCAGTTCTAGCGGGACGGGGGATACGCAGTATTTT,CASSSGTGDTQYF
.,TRBV2,.,TRBJ2-3,TGTGCCAGCAGTGTCCCCCCAGATACGCAGTATTTT,CASSVPPDTQYF
.,TRBV7-2,few,TRBJ1-6,TGTGCCAGCAGCCCCCATGGGGGGGATTCACCCCTCCACTTT,CASSPHGGDSPLHF
.,TRBV18,few,TRBJ1-4,TGTGCCAGCTCACCACAGGGGGCTAATGAAAAACTGTTTTTT,CASSPQGANEKLFF
.,TRBV5-1,.,TRBJ2-3,TGCGCCAGCAGCTTGAGAGGCGGGACCGCAGATACGCAGTATTTT,CASSLRGGTADTQYF
TRBD1,TRBV20-1,few,TRBJ2-4,TGCAGTGCTAGCCCCAACAGGGGGTTGGAAAACATTCAGTACTTC,CSASPNRGLENIQYF
TRBD2,TRBV7-9,.,TRBJ2-2,TGTGCCAGCAGCTTATATTCGACTAGCGGCACCGGGGAGCTGTTTTTT,CASSLYSTSGTGELFF
.,TRBV2,few,TRBJ1-3,TGTGCCAGCAGTGAAGTAAGGACCATATATTTT,CASSEVRTIYF
.,TRBV28,.,TRBJ1-4,TGTGCCAGCAGGCCGGGGGCGTCGAAACTGTTTTTT,CASRPGASKLFF
.,TRBV9,few,TRBJ1-1,TGTGCCAGCAGCGTAGCCCCCGTGGACACTGAAGCTTTCTTT,CASSVAPVDTEAFF